One T cell receptor (beta chain) is described in this entry. Germline V gives CDR1 SGHDT, CDR2 YYEEEE. Between the trimmed V and J ends, which lost 2 bases and 7 bases, there was a span of 8 bases. CDR3 length: 12 amino acids. Libraries were prepared by immunoSEQ multiplex PCR; TCRdb keeps only in-frame clonotypes and omits some of them. The table records about 260,000 clones, about 85% of them present only once. These data are taken from a study of blood T cell repertoires in COVID-19. Background on the study: The United States, Italy and Spain supplied acute and convalescent COVID-19 samples.

Sequencing was done on a sample of peripheral blood. The receptor's source is a man aged 55-75 years with acute or convalescent COVID-19. The rearrangement uses TRBV5-6 and TRBJ2-3, with D possibly being TRBD2 (6 bases). The CDR3: CASSFGTYTQYF. DNA of the CDR3: TGTGCCAGCAGCTTTGGGACTTATACGCAGTATTTT.